This is a list of T cell receptor beta chains from one sample in a study of blood T cell repertoires in COVID-19. The repertoire was sequenced with immunoSEQ multiplex PCR; TCRdb's copy has only in-frame clones and lacks some. Seen here are around 200,000 clones, approximately 89% observed once, and the top ten hold 5% to 8%. Sequenced material: PBMCs or T cells enriched from blood (not recorded which). The source is a man between 40 and 49 years old who had recovered from COVID-19. Both conserved end residues are part of each CDR3. The order of the fields is D gene, J gene, clone size, V gene, CDR3 DNA, CDR3 protein. D genes are given only for firm matches. Clone size, where shown, is once, few, many, or a class for clones that have expanded.

. | TRBJ2-1 | . | TRBV30 | TGTGCCTGGAGTGTAGACAGAGAGCAGTTCTTC | CAWSVDREQFF
. | TRBJ1-3 | . | TRBV3-1/TRBV3-2 | TGTGCCAGCAGCCAAGCCCGGGACTCTGGAAACACCATATATTTT | CASSQARDSGNTIYF
. | TRBJ2-2 | . | TRBV3-1/TRBV3-2 | TGTGCCAGCAGCCAGTACCTAGCCGGGGAGCTGTTTTTT | CASSQYLAGELFF
. | TRBJ1-1 | . | TRBV12-5 | TGTGCTAGTGGTTTGCGAGGGCAGCTGAACACTGAAGCTTTCTTT | CASGLRGQLNTEAFF
. | TRBJ1-5 | . | TRBV25-1 | TGTGCCAGCAGTGAATGGGAGGAGGGCCAGCCCCAGCATTTT | CASSEWEEGQPQHF
TRBD2 | TRBJ2-3 | . | TRBV28 | TGTGCCAGCAGTTTAAGCGCGGGAGTAGGTTCTTGGGATACGCAGTATTTT | CASSLSAGVGSWDTQYF
. | TRBJ1-6 | . | TRBV19 | TGTGCCAGTAGTCCCACAAGAAACCCATTTAATTCACCCCTCCACTTT | CASSPTRNPFNSPLHF
. | TRBJ2-2 | few | TRBV25-1 | TGTGCCAGCAGTGACCCGGGCGGGGCACCCGCGAACACCGGGGAGCTGTTTTTT | CASSDPGGAPANTGELFF
. | TRBJ1-1 | . | TRBV5-1 | TGCGCCAGCAGCCAAACCCTCCAGCCGGGGGTTCACACTGAAGCTTTCTTT | CASSQTLQPGVHTEAFF
TRBD2 | TRBJ2-7 | . | TRBV5-4 | TGTGCCAGCAGCTCGGGAGGGGGGGCTACCTCCTACGAGCAGTACTTC | CASSSGGGATSYEQYF
TRBD1 | TRBJ2-2 | . | TRBV29-1 | TGCAGCGTCAACAGGGGGCCCCCCGGGGAGCTGTTTTTT | CSVNRGPPGELFF
. | TRBJ1-1 | . | TRBV27 | TGTGCCAGCAGTTCTCCGGGGGGGGGCACTGAAGCTTTCTTT | CASSSPGGGTEAFF
. | TRBJ1-1 | . | TRBV5-6 | TGTGCCAGCAGCTTGTACAATCAGGGGAACACTGAAGCTTTCTTT | CASSLYNQGNTEAFF
. | TRBJ1-5 | once | TRBV27 | TGTGCCAGCAGTACTACGGGTCACGGATATAGCAATCAGCCCCAGCATTTT | CASSTTGHGYSNQPQHF
. | TRBJ1-6 | . | TRBV19 | TGTGCCAGTAGTCAGGGCCAAAAATCACCCCTCCACTTT | CASSQGQKSPLHF
. | TRBJ2-3 | few | TRBV28 | TGTGCCAGCACTCCCCTCCGAAGGGGCCGCACAGATACGCAGTATTTT | CASTPLRRGRTDTQYF
. | TRBJ1-1 | . | TRBV5-6 | TGTGCCAGCAGCTTGGGACAGAATGAAGCTTTCTTT | CASSLGQNEAFF
. | TRBJ2-1 | . | TRBV27 | TGTGCCAGCAGCAAAGCTATGGTAAATGAGCAGTTCTTC | CASSKAMVNEQFF
. | TRBJ2-5 | . | TRBV7-9 | TGTGCCAGCATCCGAGCGGGTCAAGAGACCCAGTACTTC | CASIRAGQETQYF
. | TRBJ1-5 | . | TRBV19 | TGTGCCAGTAGTATAGGGGAGGCCCACAATCAGCCCCAGCATTTT | CASSIGEAHNQPQHF
TRBD1 | TRBJ1-6 | few | TRBV6-5 | TGTGCCAGCAGTCCGACAGGGTACCATAATTCACCCCTCCACTTT | CASSPTGYHNSPLHF
TRBD1 | TRBJ1-4 | . | TRBV19 | TGTGCCAGTGTTACAGGGGCGGGTGAAAAACTGTTTTTT | CASVTGAGEKLFF
. | TRBJ1-2 | . | TRBV21-1 | TGTGCCAGCAGCCCGCCGGGACAGGATACTTATGGCTACACCTTC | CASSPPGQDTYGYTF
. | TRBJ1-5 | . | TRBV30 | TGTGCCTGGAGAGTGGGGGCCAATCAGCCCCAGCATTTT | CAWRVGANQPQHF
TRBD1 | TRBJ1-5 | . | TRBV7-9 | TGTGCCAGCAGGACAGGGAATCAGCCCCAGCATTTT | CASRTGNQPQHF